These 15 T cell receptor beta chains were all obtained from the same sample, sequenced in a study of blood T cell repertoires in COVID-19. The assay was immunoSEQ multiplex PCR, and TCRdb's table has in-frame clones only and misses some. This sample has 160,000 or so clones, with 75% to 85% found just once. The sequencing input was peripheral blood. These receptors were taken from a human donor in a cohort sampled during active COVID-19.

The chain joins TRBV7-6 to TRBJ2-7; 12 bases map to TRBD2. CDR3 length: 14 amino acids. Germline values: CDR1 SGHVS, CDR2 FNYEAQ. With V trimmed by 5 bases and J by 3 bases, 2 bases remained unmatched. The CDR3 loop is CASSQTSGGYEQYF. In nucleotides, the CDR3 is TGTGCCAGCAGCCAGACTAGCGGGGGCTACGAGCAGTACTTC.

CDR3 nucleotide sequence: TGTGCCAGCTCACCACCCACTCACTACGAGCAGTACTTC. Amino acid sequence: CASSPPTHYEQYF. The rearrangement links TRBV18 to TRBJ2-7; D remains unclear. CDR1 is KGHSH, CDR2 LQKENI, per germline. The CDR3 length is 13 residues. Trimming stripped 0 bases from V and 3 bases from J, with 6 bases between.

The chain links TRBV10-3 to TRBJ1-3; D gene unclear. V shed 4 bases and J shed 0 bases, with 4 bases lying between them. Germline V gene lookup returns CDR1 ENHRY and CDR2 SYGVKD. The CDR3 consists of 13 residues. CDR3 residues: CAISGSSGNTIYF. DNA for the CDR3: TGTGCCATCAGTGGTAGCTCTGGAAACACCATATATTTT.

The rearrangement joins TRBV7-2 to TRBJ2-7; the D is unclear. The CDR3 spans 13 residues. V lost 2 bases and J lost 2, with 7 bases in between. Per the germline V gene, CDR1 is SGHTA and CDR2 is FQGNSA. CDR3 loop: CASSLQATYEQYF. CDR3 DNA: TGTGCCAGCAGCTTACAGGCAACCTACGAGCAGTACTTC. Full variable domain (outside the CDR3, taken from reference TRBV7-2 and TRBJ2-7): GAGVSQSPSNKVTEKGKDVELRCDPISGHTALYWYRQSLGQGLEFLIYFQGNSAPDKSGLPSDRFSAERTGGSVSTLTIQRTQQEDSAVYLCASSLQATYEQYFGPGTRLTVT.

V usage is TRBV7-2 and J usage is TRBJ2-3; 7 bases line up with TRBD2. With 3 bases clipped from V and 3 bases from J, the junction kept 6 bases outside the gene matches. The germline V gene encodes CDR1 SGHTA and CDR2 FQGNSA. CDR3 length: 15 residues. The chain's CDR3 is CASSLTSMVTDTQYF. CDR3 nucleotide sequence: TGTGCCAGCAGCTTGACTAGCATGGTTACAGATACGCAGTATTTT.

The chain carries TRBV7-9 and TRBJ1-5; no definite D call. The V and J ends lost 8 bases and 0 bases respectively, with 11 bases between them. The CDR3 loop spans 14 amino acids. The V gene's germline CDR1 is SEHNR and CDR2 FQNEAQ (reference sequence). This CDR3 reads CASAREFSNQPQHF. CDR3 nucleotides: TGTGCCAGCGCTAGGGAGTTTAGCAATCAGCCCCAGCATTTT.

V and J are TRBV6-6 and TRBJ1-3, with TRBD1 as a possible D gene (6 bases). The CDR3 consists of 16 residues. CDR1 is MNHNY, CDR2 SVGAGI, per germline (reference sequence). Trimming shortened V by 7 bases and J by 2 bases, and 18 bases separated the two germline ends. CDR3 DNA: TGTGCCAGCACCCCACTCGGGACACTAGCTGGAAACACCATATATTTT. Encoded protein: CASTPLGTLAGNTIYF.

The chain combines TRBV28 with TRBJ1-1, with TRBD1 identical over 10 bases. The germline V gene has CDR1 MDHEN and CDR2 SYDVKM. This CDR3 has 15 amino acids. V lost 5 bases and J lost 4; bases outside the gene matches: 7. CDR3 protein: CASSPRQGARTEAFF. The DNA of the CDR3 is TGTGCCAGCAGTCCGAGACAGGGGGCGCGCACTGAAGCTTTCTTT. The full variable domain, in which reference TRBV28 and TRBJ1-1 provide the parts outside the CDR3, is DVKVTQSSRYLVKRTGEKVFLECVQDMDHENMFWYRQDPGLGLRLIYFSYDVKMKEKGDIPEGYSVSREKKERFSLILESASTNQTSMYLCASSPRQGARTEAFFGQGTRLTVV.

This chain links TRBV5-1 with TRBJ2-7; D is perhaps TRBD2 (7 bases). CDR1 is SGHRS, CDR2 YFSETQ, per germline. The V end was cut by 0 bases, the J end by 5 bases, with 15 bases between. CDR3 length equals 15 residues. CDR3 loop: CASSLGGGGQDEQYF. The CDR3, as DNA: TGCGCCAGCAGCTTGGGTGGCGGGGGCCAGGACGAGCAGTACTTC.

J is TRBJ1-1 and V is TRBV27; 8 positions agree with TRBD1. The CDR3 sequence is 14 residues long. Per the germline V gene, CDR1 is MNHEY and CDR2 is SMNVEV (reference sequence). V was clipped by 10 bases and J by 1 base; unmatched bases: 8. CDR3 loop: CATKRQGRNTEAFF. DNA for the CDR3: TGTGCCACCAAACGACAGGGGAGGAACACTGAAGCTTTCTTT.

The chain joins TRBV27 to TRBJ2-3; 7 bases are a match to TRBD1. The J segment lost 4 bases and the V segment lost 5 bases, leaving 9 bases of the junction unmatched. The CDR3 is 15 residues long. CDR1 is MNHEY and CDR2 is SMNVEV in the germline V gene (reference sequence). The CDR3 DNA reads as TGTGCCAGCAGTCCGGAGACAGGGCAGGCAGATACGCAGTATTTT. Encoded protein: CASSPETGQADTQYF.

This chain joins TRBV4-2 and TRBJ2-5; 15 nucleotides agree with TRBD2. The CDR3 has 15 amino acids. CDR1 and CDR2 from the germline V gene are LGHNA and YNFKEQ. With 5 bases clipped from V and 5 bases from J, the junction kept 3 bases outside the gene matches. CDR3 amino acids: CASSFGLAGGETQYF. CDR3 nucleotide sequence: TGTGCCAGCAGCTTTGGACTAGCGGGGGGGGAGACCCAGTACTTC.

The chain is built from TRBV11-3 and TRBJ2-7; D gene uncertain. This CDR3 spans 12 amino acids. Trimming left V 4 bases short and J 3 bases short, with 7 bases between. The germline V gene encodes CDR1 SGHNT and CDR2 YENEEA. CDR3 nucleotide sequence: TGTGCCAGCAGCTCCTCAGGCTACGAGCAGTACTTC. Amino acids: CASSSSGYEQYF.

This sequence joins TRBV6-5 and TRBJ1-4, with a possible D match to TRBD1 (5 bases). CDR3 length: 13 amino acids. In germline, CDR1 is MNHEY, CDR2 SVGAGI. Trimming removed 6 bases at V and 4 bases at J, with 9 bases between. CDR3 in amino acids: CASRTAYNEKLFF. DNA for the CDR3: TGTGCCAGCAGGACAGCATATAATGAAAAACTGTTTTTT.

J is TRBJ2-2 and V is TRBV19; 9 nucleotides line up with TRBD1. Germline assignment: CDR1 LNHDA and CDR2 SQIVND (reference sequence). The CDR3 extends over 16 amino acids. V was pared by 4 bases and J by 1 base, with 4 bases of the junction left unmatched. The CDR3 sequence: CASSRGQGRNTGELFF. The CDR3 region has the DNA TGTGCCAGTAGTAGGGGACAGGGTCGGAACACCGGGGAGCTGTTTTTT. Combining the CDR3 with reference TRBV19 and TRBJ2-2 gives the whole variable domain DGGITQSPKYLFRKEGQNVTLSCEQNLNHDAMYWYRQDPGQGLRLIYYSQIVNDFQKGDIAEGYSVSREKKESFPLTVTSAQKNPTAFYLCASSRGQGRNTGELFFGEGSRLTVL.